The 32 T cell receptor beta chains given below trace back to one sample, sequenced in a study of blood T cell repertoires in COVID-19. Profiled with immunoSEQ multiplex PCR; TCRdb holds only in-frame clones, not every one. The sample includes under 300,000 clones, roughly nine tenths of them seen just once. Sequenced sample: PBMCs or T cells enriched from blood (not recorded which). These receptors were taken from a woman aged 30 to 39 with acute COVID-19.

Details on this clone: Its ends do not fully match the called genes, so a read error is possible. The chain carries TRBV6-1 and TRBJ2-7; D possibly corresponds to TRBD2 (5 bases). CDR3 length equals 14 residues. In germline, CDR1 is MNHNS, CDR2 SASEGT. The CDR3 DNA reads TGTGCCAGCAGTGAAGAGGGCTTCTTGGACCGGGGTAAATTC. This encodes CASSEEGFLDRGKF.

J is TRBJ1-2 and V is TRBV19; unclear D gene. Trimming took off 7 bases at V and 2 bases at J, with 8 bases between the two ends. The CDR3 extends over 12 amino acids. The germline gives CDR1 LNHDA, CDR2 SQIVND (reference sequence). CDR3 loop: CASMSLNYGYTF. CDR3 DNA sequence: TGTGCCAGTATGTCTTTGAACTATGGCTACACCTTC.

The chain uses TRBV19 and TRBJ1-3; D is possibly TRBD1 (6 bases). Germline V gives CDR1 LNHDA, CDR2 SQIVND (reference sequence). There are 16 residues in the CDR3. Trimming stripped 6 bases from V and 0 bases from J, with 15 bases between. The CDR3, as DNA: TGTGCCAGTAGAGGGGGACACTCGGGCTCTGGAAACACCATATATTTT. It codes for CASRGGHSGSGNTIYF.

This chain joins TRBV6-5 and TRBJ2-5; tentative D call: TRBD2 (5 bases). V gave up 7 bases and J gave up 1 base, with 10 bases separating them. The CDR3 contains 13 residues. CDR1 MNHEY and CDR2 SVGAGI come from the germline V gene. CDR3 loop: CASTRRFQETQYF. The CDR3 DNA reads TGTGCCAGCACCCGGAGGTTCCAAGAGACCCAGTACTTC.

J is TRBJ2-5 and V is TRBV2; D not resolved. Germline CDR1 and CDR2: SNHLY and FYNNEI. Between the trimmed V and J ends, which lost 1 base and 5 bases, there was a span of 8 bases. This CDR3 region has 13 residues. CDR3 sequence: CASSEDSTETQYF. The CDR3 DNA is TGTGCCAGCAGTGAAGACAGTACGGAGACCCAGTACTTC. The full variable domain, rest sourced from reference TRBV2 and TRBJ2-5, is EPEVTQTPSHQVTQMGQEVILRCVPISNHLYFYWYRQILGQKVEFLVSFYNNEISEKSEIFDDQFSVERPDGSNFTLKIRSTKLEDSAMYFCASSEDSTETQYFGPGTRLLVL.

The chain recombines TRBV19 with TRBJ2-6, with D uncertain. Looked up from germline, CDR1 is LNHDA and CDR2 is SQIVND (reference sequence). The CDR3 consists of 14 residues. V shed 8 bases and J shed 0 bases, with 8 bases lying between them. The CDR3 loop is CASLDPSGANVLTF. CDR3 DNA: TGTGCCAGTTTAGATCCCTCTGGGGCCAACGTCCTGACTTTC.

The genes are TRBV19 and TRBJ2-3, with 8 nucleotides matching TRBD1. V lost 4 bases, J lost 1 base, and 10 bases stayed unmatched. The CDR3 length is 17 residues. The germline CDR1 and CDR2 sequences are LNHDA and SQIVND (reference sequence). The CDR3 coding sequence is TGTGCCAGTAGTAGAGGAGGACAGGGCGTTGGCACAGATACGCAGTATTTT. Its protein is CASSRGGQGVGTDTQYF.

The chain uses TRBV4-2 and TRBJ2-5, with 8 positions matching TRBD2. The germline gives CDR1 LGHNA, CDR2 YNFKEQ. V was pared by 2 bases and J by 3 bases, with 5 bases of the junction left unmatched. This CDR3 spans 15 amino acids. The CDR3 loop is CASSQTLSGEETQYF. CDR3 sequence (DNA): TGTGCCAGCAGCCAAACTCTTAGCGGGGAAGAGACCCAGTACTTC.

The chain couples TRBV4-1 to TRBJ1-2, with D hard to call. Germline V gene lookup returns CDR1 MGHRA and CDR2 YSYEKL. Trimming pared 5 bases from V and 4 bases from J, leaving 11 bases between. The CDR3 sequence is 13 residues long. CDR3 DNA sequence: TGCGCCAGCAGCGGTGTGCATAGCTATGGCTACACCTTC. Translated: CASSGVHSYGYTF.

This chain uses TRBV7-2 with TRBJ2-5; 9 nucleotides line up with TRBD2. The CDR3 spans 15 residues. With V trimmed by 1 base and J by 3 bases, 3 bases remained unmatched. Per the germline V gene, CDR1 is SGHTA and CDR2 is FQGNSA. The CDR3 loop reads CASSLGGGGEETQYF. The CDR3 DNA sequence: TGTGCCAGCAGCTTAGGCGGCGGGGGGGAAGAGACCCAGTACTTC.

Here the CDR3 DNA reads TGTGCCAGCTCACCGGACATGGACTCCTACAATGAGCAGTTCTTC. This codes for CASSPDMDSYNEQFF. V gene TRBV18 combines with J gene TRBJ2-1; tentatively, D is TRBD1 (5 bases). The germline V and J ends were trimmed by 3 bases and 0 bases, with 9 bases remaining between them. The germline V gene encodes CDR1 KGHSH and CDR2 LQKENI. The CDR3 extends over 15 amino acids.

The V gene is TRBV15, the J gene TRBJ2-7; 11 nucleotides match TRBD2. Trimming at V came to 0 bases and at J to 2 bases, leaving 3 bases not matched to a gene. Per the germline V gene, CDR1 is LNHNV and CDR2 is YYDKDF (reference sequence). The CDR3 runs 16 residues. CDR3 region: CATSRDRTSGPYEQYF. The CDR3 region has the DNA TGTGCCACCAGCAGAGATCGGACTAGCGGGCCCTACGAGCAGTACTTC.

The chain links TRBV7-2 to TRBJ2-3, with D possibly being TRBD2 (6 bases). Germline V gives CDR1 SGHTA, CDR2 FQGNSA. The CDR3 runs to 14 residues. Trimming stripped 2 bases from V and 6 bases from J, with 12 bases between. DNA for the CDR3: TGTGCCAGCAGCTTAATGGGTGGAGGGGATACGCAGTATTTT. Protein sequence: CASSLMGGGDTQYF. The variable domain in full, with the rest retrieved from reference TRBV7-2 and TRBJ2-3, is GAGVSQSPSNKVTEKGKDVELRCDPISGHTALYWYRQSLGQGLEFLIYFQGNSAPDKSGLPSDRFSAERTGGSVSTLTIQRTQQEDSAVYLCASSLMGGGDTQYFGPGTRLTVL.

The table lists this clone with a few counts. CDR3 sequence reads: CSVRMGSGNSPLHF. The CDR3 DNA is TGCAGCGTGCGCATGGGCTCCGGTAATTCACCCCTCCACTTT. The chain has TRBV29-1 and TRBJ1-6; the D is unclear. CDR3 length: 14 amino acids. Germline V gene data show CDR1 as SQVTM and CDR2 as ANQGSEA. V lost 6 bases to trimming and J lost 6 bases, with 15 bases between them.

This chain uses TRBV28 with TRBJ2-1, with TRBD1 matching over 10 bases. J was trimmed by 9 bases and V by 3 bases; bases with no gene match: 17. Germline lookup yields CDR1 MDHEN and CDR2 SYDVKM. This CDR3 spans 18 amino acids. The CDR3 coding sequence is TGTGCCAGCAGTTTGCGGTTCGGAGGAGACAGGGGGCAGATTGAGCAGTTCTTC. Its protein product is CASSLRFGGDRGQIEQFF.

The rearrangement uses TRBV19 and TRBJ2-7, with D possibly TRBD2 on 5 matching bases. The V end was cut by 1 base, the J end by 0 bases, with 10 bases between. Germline V lookup: CDR1 LNHDA, CDR2 SQIVND (reference sequence). This CDR3 contains 15 residues. In nucleotides, the CDR3 is TGTGCCAGTAGTATAGCTCGGGGTTCCTCCTACGAGCAGTACTTC. Translated: CASSIARGSSYEQYF. Variable domain in full (rest from reference TRBV19 and TRBJ2-7): DGGITQSPKYLFRKEGQNVTLSCEQNLNHDAMYWYRQDPGQGLRLIYYSQIVNDFQKGDIAEGYSVSREKKESFPLTVTSAQKNPTAFYLCASSIARGSSYEQYFGPGTRLTVT.

The chain recombines TRBV19 with TRBJ1-4, with TRBD1 matching over 9 bases. This CDR3 comprises 16 residues. CDR1 and CDR2 (germline): LNHDA, SQIVND (reference sequence). Trimming at V came to 5 bases and at J to 5 bases, leaving 9 bases not matched to a gene. Written as DNA, the CDR3 is TGTGCCAGTAGTGTGCGGACAGGGGTCAGGAATGAAAAACTGTTTTTT. Translated, it gives CASSVRTGVRNEKLFF.

V is TRBV25-1 and J is TRBJ2-4; possible D gene TRBD2, 5 bases. Germline-derived CDR1 and CDR2 are MGHDK and SYGVNS. The V and J ends lost 2 bases and 2 bases respectively, with 7 bases between them. CDR3 length: 14 amino acids. CDR3 in DNA: TGTGCCAGCAGTGAACCGGGGACCAAAAACATTCAGTACTTC. The encoded protein is CASSEPGTKNIQYF.

The V and J genes are TRBV14 and TRBJ2-7; no reliable D call. The CDR3 consists of 14 residues. V lost 2 bases, J lost 2 bases, and 10 bases lay in between. Germline V gene sequence: CDR1 SGHDN, CDR2 FVKESK. In nucleotides, the CDR3 is TGTGCCAGCAGCCAATCGCACAACACCTACGAGCAGTACTTC. Translating gives CASSQSHNTYEQYF.

V is TRBV7-9 and J is TRBJ2-1, with D perhaps TRBD1 (6 bases). Germline CDR1 and CDR2: SEHNR and FQNEAQ (reference sequence). V lost 5 bases to trimming and J lost 11 bases, with 10 bases between them. The CDR3 totals 11 residues. CDR3 protein: CASSPDRQQFF. CDR3 DNA: TGTGCCAGCAGCCCAGACAGGCAGCAGTTCTTC.

The genes are TRBV20-1 and TRBJ2-5; unclear D gene. Germline V CDR1 and CDR2: DFQATT, SNEGSKA (reference sequence). The ends were cut back, 7 bases at V and 2 bases at J, with 8 bases in the middle. The CDR3 spans 11 residues. Here the CDR3 DNA reads TGCAGTGTTAAAATTCAAGAGACCCAGTACTTC. Encoded protein: CSVKIQETQYF.

This clone was found many times. This rearrangement joins TRBV28 to TRBJ1-2; no clear D. V lost 3 bases and J lost 0, with 11 bases in between. The CDR3 totals 15 residues. Germline CDR1 is MDHEN and CDR2 is SYDVKM. The CDR3 DNA sequence: TGTGCCAGCAGTTTTCGAGCTATTTCTAACTATGGCTACACCTTC. This sequence encodes CASSFRAISNYGYTF.

V and J are TRBV6-5 and TRBJ1-2, with 8 bases fitting TRBD1. Trimming took 6 bases from V and 6 from J; bases not matched to a gene: 6. The germline V gene has CDR1 MNHEY and CDR2 SVGAGI. CDR3 length: 13 residues. The CDR3 nucleotides read TGTGCCAGCAGCGTGGACAGGGTGGATGGCTACACCTTC. Protein: CASSVDRVDGYTF.

The chain couples TRBV7-2 to TRBJ2-7, with 7 positions matching TRBD1. The germline gives CDR1 SGHTA, CDR2 FQGNSA. This CDR3 contains 14 residues. With V trimmed by 5 bases and J by 1 base, 5 bases remained unmatched. The CDR3 nucleotides read TGTGCCAGCAGCCGGACAGGTGGTTCCTACGAGCAGTACTTC. Translation: CASSRTGGSYEQYF.

The chain uses TRBV28 and TRBJ1-2; no clear D gene. The CDR3 has 11 amino acids. The V gene's germline CDR1 is MDHEN and CDR2 SYDVKM. V was shortened by 5 bases and J by 6 bases, with 7 bases between the two germline ends. This CDR3 reads CASSTRNGYTF. The CDR3 DNA reads TGTGCCAGCAGTACTCGTAATGGCTACACCTTC.

The rearrangement links TRBV14 to TRBJ2-7; 7 nucleotides align to TRBD1. J gave up 6 bases and V 0 bases, and 11 bases lay outside the gene matches. The CDR3 spans 16 residues. The germline gives CDR1 SGHDN, CDR2 FVKESK. The CDR3 loop reads CASSQDAGGIGSEQYF. CDR3 DNA: TGTGCCAGCAGCCAAGACGCAGGGGGAATTGGAAGCGAGCAGTACTTC.

This rearrangement joins TRBV5-4 to TRBJ1-4, with 9 bases identical to TRBD1. With V trimmed by 2 bases and J by 7 bases, 6 bases remained unmatched. Germline-derived CDR1 and CDR2 are SGHNT and YYREEE (reference sequence). CDR3 length: 15 residues. The CDR3 spells CASSLWGTGSEKLFF. In DNA, the CDR3 is TGTGCCAGCAGCTTATGGGGGACAGGGAGTGAAAAACTGTTTTTT.

The chain uses TRBV3-1 (or the pseudogene TRBV3-2) and TRBJ2-2; maybe TRBD2 (6 bases). Germline CDR1 LGHDT, CDR2 YNNKEL (reference sequence). This CDR3 region has 17 residues. Trimming stripped 3 bases from V and 4 bases from J, with 18 bases between. CDR3 loop: CASSHTVGGKLTGELFF. CDR3 nucleotide sequence: TGTGCCAGCAGCCACACCGTTGGCGGGAAACTCACCGGGGAGCTGTTTTTT.

This clone appeared a single time. The V and J genes are TRBV6-5 and TRBJ2-7; TRBD1 aligns across 9 bases. Looked up from germline, CDR1 is MNHEY and CDR2 is SVGAGI. V was pared by 7 bases and J by 12 bases, with 10 bases of the junction left unmatched. This CDR3 region has 12 residues. The CDR3 DNA sequence: TGTGCCAGCACCCCGGGACAGGGCTTCTGGTACTTC. Protein product: CASTPGQGFWYF.

The genes are TRBV9 and TRBJ1-6, with TRBD1 as a possible D gene (5 bases). With 2 bases removed from V and 5 bases from J, the gap between germline ends came to 8 bases. This CDR3 comprises 14 residues. CDR1 is SGDLS and CDR2 is YYNGEE in the germline V gene. The chain's CDR3 is CASSVDIHNSPLHF. DNA for the CDR3: TGTGCCAGCAGCGTGGACATCCATAATTCACCCCTCCACTTT.

This clone came up a few times. The rearrangement links TRBV11-2 to TRBJ1-1, with D unclear. The CDR3 runs 12 residues. From germline, CDR1 is SGHAT and CDR2 FQNNGV. V dropped 6 bases and J dropped 2 bases, with 7 bases sitting between them. CDR3 sequence: CASRQQNTEAFF. The CDR3 DNA reads TGTGCCAGCAGGCAACAAAACACTGAAGCTTTCTTT.

The chain recombines TRBV18 with TRBJ2-1; TRBD2 matches 12 bases. Trimming at V came to 0 bases and at J to 4 bases, leaving 13 bases not matched to a gene. Germline V gene lookup returns CDR1 KGHSH and CDR2 LQKENI. This CDR3 contains 20 residues. This chain's CDR3 is CASSPPGRQRTSGAYNEQFF. Here the CDR3 DNA reads TGTGCCAGCTCACCACCAGGACGGCAGAGGACTAGCGGGGCTTACAATGAGCAGTTCTTC.